This T cell receptor beta chain was retrieved from a study of naive CD8 T cells in extremely preterm neonates. Study results and limitations: Compared with older groups, preterm CDR3s were shorter, with fewer N additions and less trimming. Preterm neonates shared more CDR3 nucleotide sequences (roughly 2.5%) than older groups. iChao1 richness was lowest in preterm neonates, significantly versus all ages.

The CDR3 totals 12 residues. J was trimmed by 5 bases and V by 8 bases; bases with no gene match: 3. The germline V gene encodes CDR1 MNHEY and CDR2 SMNVEV (reference sequence). Assay used: immunoSEQ multiplex PCR; TCRdb lists only in-frame clones, some missing. The repertoire holds fewer than 25,000 clones, with 88% as singletons. Preterm samples came from extremely preterm deliveries at 23-27 weeks. Mothers with known HIV infection were excluded. About 19,000 to 100,000 naive CD8+ T cells were sorted per sample. This clone was picked up a small number of times. Its antigen remains unknown. The chain employs TRBV27 and TRBJ1-2; 9 nucleotides agree with TRBD1. The sample consisted of naive CD8+ T cells from cord blood. The origin of this receptor is a boy who was born preterm. Written as DNA, the CDR3 is TGTGCCAGCTGGGACAGGGTTTATGGCTACACCTTC. Its translation is CASWDRVYGYTF.